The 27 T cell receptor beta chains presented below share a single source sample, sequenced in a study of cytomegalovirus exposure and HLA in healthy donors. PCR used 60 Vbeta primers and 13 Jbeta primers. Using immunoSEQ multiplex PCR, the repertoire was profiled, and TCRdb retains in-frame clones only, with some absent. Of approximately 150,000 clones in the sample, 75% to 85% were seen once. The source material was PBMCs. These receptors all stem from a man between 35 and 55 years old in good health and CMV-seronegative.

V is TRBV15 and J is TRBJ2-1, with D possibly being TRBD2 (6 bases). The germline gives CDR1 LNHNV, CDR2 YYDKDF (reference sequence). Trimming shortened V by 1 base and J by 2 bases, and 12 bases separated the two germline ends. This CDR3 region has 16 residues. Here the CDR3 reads CATSRAGTLTYNEQFF. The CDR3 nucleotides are TGTGCCACCAGCAGAGCTGGGACTTTGACCTACAATGAGCAGTTCTTC.

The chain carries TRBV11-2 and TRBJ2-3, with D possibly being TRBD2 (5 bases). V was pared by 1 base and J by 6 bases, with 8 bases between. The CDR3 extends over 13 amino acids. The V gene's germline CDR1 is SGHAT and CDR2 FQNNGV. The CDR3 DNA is TGTGCCAGCAGCTTAGTGACTACGGATACGCAGTATTTT. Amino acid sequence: CASSLVTTDTQYF.

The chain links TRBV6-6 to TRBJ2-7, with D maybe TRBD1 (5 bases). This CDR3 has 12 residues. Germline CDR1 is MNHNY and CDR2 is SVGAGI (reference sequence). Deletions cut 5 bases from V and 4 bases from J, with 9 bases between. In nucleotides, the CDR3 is TGTGCCAGCAGTGGTGGGGCATACGAGCAGTACTTC. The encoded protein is CASSGGAYEQYF.

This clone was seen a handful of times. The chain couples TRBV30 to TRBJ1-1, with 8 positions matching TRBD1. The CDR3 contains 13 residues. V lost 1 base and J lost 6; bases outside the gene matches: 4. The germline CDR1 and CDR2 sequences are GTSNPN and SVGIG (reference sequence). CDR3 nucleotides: TGTGCCTGGAGTGAGGCAGGGGGCCCTGAAGCTTTCTTT. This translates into CAWSEAGGPEAFF.

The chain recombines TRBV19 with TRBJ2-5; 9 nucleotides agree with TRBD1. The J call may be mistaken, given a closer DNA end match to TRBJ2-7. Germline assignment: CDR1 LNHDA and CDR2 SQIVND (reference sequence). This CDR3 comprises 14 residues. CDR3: CASSLNRGLDEQYF. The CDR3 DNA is TGTGCCAGTAGTCTCAACAGGGGGCTAGACGAGCAGTACTTC.

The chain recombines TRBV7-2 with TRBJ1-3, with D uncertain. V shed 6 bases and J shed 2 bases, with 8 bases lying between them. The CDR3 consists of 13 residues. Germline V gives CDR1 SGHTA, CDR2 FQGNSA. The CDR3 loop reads CASRWATGNTIYF. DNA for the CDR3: TGTGCCAGCAGATGGGCGACTGGAAACACCATATATTTT.

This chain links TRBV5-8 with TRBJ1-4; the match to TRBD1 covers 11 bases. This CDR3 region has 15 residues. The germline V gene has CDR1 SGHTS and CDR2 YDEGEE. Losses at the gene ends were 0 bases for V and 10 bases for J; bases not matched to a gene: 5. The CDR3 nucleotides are TGTGCCAGCAGCTTGGCGGGGACAGGGGGTGGAAAACTGTTTTTT. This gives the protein CASSLAGTGGGKLFF.

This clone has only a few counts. CDR3 coding DNA: TGTGCCAGTAGTCTCCAGACAGGGTCTAACTATGGCTACACCTTC. This translates into CASSLQTGSNYGYTF. This rearrangement joins TRBV19 to TRBJ1-2, with 7 bases fitting TRBD1. J gave up 0 bases and V 5 bases, and 6 bases lay outside the gene matches. The CDR3 contains 15 residues. CDR1 and CDR2 from the germline V gene are LNHDA and SQIVND (reference sequence). The whole variable domain, filled in from reference TRBV19 and TRBJ1-2, reads DGGITQSPKYLFRKEGQNVTLSCEQNLNHDAMYWYRQDPGQGLRLIYYSQIVNDFQKGDIAEGYSVSREKKESFPLTVTSAQKNPTAFYLCASSLQTGSNYGYTFGSGTRLTVV.

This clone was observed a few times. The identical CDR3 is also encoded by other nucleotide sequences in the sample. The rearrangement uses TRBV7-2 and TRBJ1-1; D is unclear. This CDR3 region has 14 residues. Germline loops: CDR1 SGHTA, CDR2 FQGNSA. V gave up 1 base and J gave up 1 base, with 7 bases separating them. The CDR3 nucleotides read TGTGCCAGCAGCTTAGATAGTGGGAACACTGAAGCTTTCTTT. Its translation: CASSLDSGNTEAFF.

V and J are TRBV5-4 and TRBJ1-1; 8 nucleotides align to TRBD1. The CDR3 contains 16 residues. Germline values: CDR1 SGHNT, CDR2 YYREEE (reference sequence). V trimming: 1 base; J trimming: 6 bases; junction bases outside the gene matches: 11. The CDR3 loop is CASSLSQGAGWAEAFF. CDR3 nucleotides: TGTGCCAGCAGCTTGAGTCAGGGGGCCGGGTGGGCTGAAGCTTTCTTT.

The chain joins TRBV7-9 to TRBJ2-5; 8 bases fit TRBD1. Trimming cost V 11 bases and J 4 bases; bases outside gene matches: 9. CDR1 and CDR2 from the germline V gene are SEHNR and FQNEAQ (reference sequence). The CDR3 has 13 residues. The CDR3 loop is CAGRTGSRETQYF. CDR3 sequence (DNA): TGTGCCGGACGGACAGGGTCTAGAGAGACCCAGTACTTC.

CDR3 sequence (DNA): TGTGCCAGCAGCTTTACTAGTAGCGGGGAGACCCAGTACTTC. Translation: CASSFTSSGETQYF. This chain joins TRBV7-2 and TRBJ2-5; 7 bases fit TRBD2. The CDR3 runs to 14 residues. Trimming cost V 3 bases and J 5 bases; bases outside gene matches: 6. Germline CDR1 and CDR2: SGHTA and FQGNSA.

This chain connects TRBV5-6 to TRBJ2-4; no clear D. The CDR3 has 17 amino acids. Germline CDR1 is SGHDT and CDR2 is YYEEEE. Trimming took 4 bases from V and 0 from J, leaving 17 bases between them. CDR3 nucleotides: TGTGCCAGCAGCCTGGATGACACCCTAAAAGCCAAAAACATTCAGTACTTC. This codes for CASSLDDTLKAKNIQYF. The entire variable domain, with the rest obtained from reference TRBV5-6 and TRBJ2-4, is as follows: DAGVTQSPTHLIKTRGQQVTLRCSPKSGHDTVSWYQQALGQGPQFIFQYYEEEERQRGNFPDRFSGHQFPNYSSELNVNALLLGDSALYLCASSLDDTLKAKNIQYFGAGTRLSVL.

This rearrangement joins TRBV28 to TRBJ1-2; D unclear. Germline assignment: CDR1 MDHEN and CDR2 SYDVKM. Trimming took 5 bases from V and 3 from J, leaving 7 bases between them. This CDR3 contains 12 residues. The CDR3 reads CASSPLDYGYTF. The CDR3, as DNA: TGTGCCAGCAGTCCCCTCGACTATGGCTACACCTTC.

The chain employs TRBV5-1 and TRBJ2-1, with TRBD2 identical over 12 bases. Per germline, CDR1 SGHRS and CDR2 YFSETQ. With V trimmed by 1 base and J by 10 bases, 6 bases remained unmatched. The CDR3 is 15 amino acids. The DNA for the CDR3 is TGCGCCAGCAGCTTGTCGGCTAGCGGGGGGGAGGAGCAGTTCTTC. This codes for CASSLSASGGEEQFF.

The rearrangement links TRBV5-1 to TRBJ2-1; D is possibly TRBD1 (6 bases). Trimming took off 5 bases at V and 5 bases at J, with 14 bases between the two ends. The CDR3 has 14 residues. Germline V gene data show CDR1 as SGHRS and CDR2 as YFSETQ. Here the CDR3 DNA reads TGCGCCAGCAGTCCCTACAGGGCTAACAATGAGCAGTTCTTC. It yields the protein CASSPYRANNEQFF.

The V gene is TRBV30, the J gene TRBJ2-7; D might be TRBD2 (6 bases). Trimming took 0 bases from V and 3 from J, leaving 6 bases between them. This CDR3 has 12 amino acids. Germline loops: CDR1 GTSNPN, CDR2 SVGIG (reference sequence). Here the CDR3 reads CAWSVEGYEQYF. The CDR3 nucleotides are TGTGCCTGGAGTGTGGAGGGCTACGAGCAGTACTTC.

CDR3 in amino acids: CATSEWGLNQPQHF. The CDR3 region has the DNA TGTGCCACCAGCGAATGGGGCCTCAATCAGCCCCAGCATTTT. The V and J genes are TRBV15 and TRBJ1-5, with D perhaps matching TRBD1 (5 bases). The CDR3 is 14 amino acids. Germline CDR1 reads LNHNV; CDR2 reads YYDKDF (reference sequence). V was pared by 5 bases and J by 3 bases, with 11 bases between. Variable domain in full (rest from reference TRBV15 and TRBJ1-5): DAMVIQNPRYQVTQFGKPVTLSCSQTLNHNVMYWYQQKSSQAPKLLFHYYDKDFNNEADTPDNFQSRRPNTSFCFLDIRSPGLGDTAMYLCATSEWGLNQPQHFGDGTRLSIL.

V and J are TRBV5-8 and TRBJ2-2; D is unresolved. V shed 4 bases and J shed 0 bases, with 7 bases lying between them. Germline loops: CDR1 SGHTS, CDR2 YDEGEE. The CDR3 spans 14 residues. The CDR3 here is CASSVFANTGELFF. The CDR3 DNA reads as TGTGCCAGCAGCGTTTTCGCGAACACCGGGGAGCTGTTTTTT.

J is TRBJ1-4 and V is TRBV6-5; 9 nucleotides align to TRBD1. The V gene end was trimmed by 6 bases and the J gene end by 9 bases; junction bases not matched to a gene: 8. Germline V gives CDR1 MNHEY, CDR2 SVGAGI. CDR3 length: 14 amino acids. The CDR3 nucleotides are TGTGCCAGCAGCCCAGGGGGGACAGGGAAAAAACTGTTTTTT. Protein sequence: CASSPGGTGKKLFF.

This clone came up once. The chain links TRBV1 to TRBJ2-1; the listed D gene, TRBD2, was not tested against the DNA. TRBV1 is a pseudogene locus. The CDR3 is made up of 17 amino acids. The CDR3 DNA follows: TGCACCAGCAGCCAAGTGGGACTAGCGGCGTTCTTGGATGAGCAGTTCTTC. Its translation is CTSSQVGLAAFLDEQFF.

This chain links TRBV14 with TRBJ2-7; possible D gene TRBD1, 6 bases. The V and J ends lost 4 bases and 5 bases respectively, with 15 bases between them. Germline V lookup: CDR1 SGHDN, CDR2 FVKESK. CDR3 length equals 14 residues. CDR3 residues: CASSPQGRGHEQYF. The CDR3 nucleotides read TGTGCCAGCAGCCCGCAGGGGCGCGGTCACGAGCAGTACTTC.

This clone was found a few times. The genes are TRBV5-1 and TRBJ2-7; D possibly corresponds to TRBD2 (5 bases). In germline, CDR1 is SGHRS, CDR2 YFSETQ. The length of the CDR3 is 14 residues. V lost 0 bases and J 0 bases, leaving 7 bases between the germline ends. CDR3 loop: CASSLDGNSYEQYF. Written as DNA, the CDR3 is TGCGCCAGCAGCTTGGACGGGAACTCCTACGAGCAGTACTTC.

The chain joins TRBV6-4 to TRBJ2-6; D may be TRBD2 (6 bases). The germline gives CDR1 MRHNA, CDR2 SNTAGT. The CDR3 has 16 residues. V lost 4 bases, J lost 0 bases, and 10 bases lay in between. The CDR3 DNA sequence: TGTGCCAGCAGTGGTAGCGGAGGCTCTGGGGCCAACGTCCTGACTTTC. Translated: CASSGSGGSGANVLTF.

DNA of the CDR3: TGCAGCGTTGAAGATATCGACAGGGGCTATGGCTACACCTTC. It codes for CSVEDIDRGYGYTF. V gene TRBV29-1 combines with J gene TRBJ1-2, with 8 nucleotides matching TRBD1. The junction had 4 bases not matched to a gene; V was cut back by 0 bases and J by 4 bases. The CDR3 sequence is 14 residues long. Germline lookup yields CDR1 SQVTM and CDR2 ANQGSEA.

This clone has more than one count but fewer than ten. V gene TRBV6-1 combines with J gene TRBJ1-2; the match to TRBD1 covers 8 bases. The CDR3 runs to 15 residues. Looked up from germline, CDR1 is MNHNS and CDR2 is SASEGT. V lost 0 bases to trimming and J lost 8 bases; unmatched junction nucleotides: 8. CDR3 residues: CASSEATGQGYGYTF. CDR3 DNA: TGTGCCAGCAGTGAAGCGACAGGACAGGGTTACGGCTACACCTTC.

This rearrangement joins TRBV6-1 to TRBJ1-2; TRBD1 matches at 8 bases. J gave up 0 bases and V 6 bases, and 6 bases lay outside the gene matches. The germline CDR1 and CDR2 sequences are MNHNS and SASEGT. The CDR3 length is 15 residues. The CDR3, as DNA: TGTGCCAGCAGCCCTAGACAGGGGACTAACTATGGCTACACCTTC. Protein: CASSPRQGTNYGYTF.